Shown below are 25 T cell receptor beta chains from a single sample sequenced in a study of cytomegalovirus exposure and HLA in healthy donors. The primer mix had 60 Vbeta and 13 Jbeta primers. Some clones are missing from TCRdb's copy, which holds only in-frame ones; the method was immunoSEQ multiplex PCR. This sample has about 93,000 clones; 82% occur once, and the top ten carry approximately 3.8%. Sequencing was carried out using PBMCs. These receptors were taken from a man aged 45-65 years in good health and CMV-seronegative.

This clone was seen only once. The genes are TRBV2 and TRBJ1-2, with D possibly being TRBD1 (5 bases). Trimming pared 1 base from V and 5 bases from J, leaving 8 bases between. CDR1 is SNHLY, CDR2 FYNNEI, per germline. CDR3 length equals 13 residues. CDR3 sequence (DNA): TGTGCCAGCAGTGAAGGGGGCTGGTATGGCTACACCTTC. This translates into CASSEGGWYGYTF.

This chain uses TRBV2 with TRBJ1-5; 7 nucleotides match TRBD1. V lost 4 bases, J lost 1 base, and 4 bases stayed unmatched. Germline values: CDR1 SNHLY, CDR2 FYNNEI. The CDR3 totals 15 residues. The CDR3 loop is CASSVQGGSNQPQHF. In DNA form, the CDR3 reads TGTGCCAGCAGTGTTCAGGGGGGAAGCAATCAGCCCCAGCATTTT.

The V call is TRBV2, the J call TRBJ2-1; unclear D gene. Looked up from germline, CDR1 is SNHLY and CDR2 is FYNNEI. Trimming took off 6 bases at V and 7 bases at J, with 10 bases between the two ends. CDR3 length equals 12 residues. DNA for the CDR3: TGTGCCAGCAGCCGTACAGAAAATGAGCAGTTCTTC. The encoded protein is CASSRTENEQFF.

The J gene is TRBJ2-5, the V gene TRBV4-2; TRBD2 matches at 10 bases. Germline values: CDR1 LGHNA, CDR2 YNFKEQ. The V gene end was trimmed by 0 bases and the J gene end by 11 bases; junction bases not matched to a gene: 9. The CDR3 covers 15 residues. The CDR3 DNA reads TGTGCCAGCAGCCAAGAGAGCGGGAGGGTTGCTGAGCAGTACTTC. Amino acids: CASSQESGRVAEQYF.

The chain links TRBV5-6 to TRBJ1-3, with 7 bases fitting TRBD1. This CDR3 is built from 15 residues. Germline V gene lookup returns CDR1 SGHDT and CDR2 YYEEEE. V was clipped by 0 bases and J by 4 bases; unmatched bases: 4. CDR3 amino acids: CASSLGQGFGNTIYF. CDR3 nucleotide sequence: TGTGCCAGCAGCTTGGGACAGGGCTTCGGAAACACCATATATTTT.

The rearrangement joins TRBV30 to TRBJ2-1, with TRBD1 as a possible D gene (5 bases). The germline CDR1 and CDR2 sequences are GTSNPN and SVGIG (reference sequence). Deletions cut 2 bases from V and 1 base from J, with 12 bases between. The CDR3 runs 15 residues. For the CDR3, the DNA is TGTGCCTGGAGTCGTAACAGGTTTTCCTACAATGAGCAGTTCTTC. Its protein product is CAWSRNRFSYNEQFF.

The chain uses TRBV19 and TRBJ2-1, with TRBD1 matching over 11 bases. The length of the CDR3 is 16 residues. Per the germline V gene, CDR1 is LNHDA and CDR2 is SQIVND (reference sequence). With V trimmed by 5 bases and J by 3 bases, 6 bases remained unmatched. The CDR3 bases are TGTGCCAGTAGTCCCAGCGGGACAGGGGGCTACAATGAGCAGTTCTTC. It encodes CASSPSGTGGYNEQFF.

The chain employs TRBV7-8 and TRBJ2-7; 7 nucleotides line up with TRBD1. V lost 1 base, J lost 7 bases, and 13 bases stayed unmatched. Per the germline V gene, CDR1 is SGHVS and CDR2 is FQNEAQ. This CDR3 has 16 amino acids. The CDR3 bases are TGTGCCAGCAGCTTAGTGGCGACAGGGCGTCTACGAGAGCAGTACTTC. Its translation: CASSLVATGRLREQYF.

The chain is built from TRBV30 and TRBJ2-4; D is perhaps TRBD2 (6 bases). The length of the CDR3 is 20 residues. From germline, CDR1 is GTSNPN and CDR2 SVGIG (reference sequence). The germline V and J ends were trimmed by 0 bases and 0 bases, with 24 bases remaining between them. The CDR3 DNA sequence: TGTGCCTGGAGTGTACCGGGTCGCAACTTGGCGGGACTAGCCAAAAACATTCAGTACTTC. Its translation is CAWSVPGRNLAGLAKNIQYF.

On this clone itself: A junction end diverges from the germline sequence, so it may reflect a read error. The CDR3 here is CSSSLSQETQYF. The CDR3 DNA reads TGTTCCAGCAGCTTATCGCAAGAGACCCAGTACTTC. The chain is built from TRBV7-9 and TRBJ2-5; no firm D call. The CDR3 extends over 12 amino acids. Germline V gives CDR1 SEHNR, CDR2 FQNEAQ (reference sequence).

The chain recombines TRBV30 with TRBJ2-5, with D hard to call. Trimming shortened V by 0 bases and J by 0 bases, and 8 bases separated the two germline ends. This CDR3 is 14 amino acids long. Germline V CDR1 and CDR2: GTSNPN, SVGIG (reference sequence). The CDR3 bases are TGTGCCTGGAGTGTATTTGGCTACCAAGAGACCCAGTACTTC. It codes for CAWSVFGYQETQYF.

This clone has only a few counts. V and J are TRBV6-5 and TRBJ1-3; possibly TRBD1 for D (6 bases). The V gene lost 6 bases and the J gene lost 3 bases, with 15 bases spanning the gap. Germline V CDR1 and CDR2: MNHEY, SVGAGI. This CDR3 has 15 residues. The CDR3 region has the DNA TGTGCCAGCAGCTCCCGGCAGGGGTATGGAAACACCATATATTTT. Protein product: CASSSRQGYGNTIYF.

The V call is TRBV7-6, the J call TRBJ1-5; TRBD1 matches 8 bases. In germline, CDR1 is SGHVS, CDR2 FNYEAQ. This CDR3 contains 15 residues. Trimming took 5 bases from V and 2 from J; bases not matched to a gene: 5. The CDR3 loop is CASSADRGGNQPQHF. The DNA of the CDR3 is TGTGCCAGCAGCGCCGACAGGGGTGGCAATCAGCCCCAGCATTTT.

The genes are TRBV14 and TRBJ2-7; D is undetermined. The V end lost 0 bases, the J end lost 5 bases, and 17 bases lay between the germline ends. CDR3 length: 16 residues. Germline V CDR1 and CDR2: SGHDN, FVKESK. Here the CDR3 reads CASSQETGSAHHEQYF. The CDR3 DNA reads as TGTGCCAGCAGCCAAGAAACCGGAAGCGCTCACCACGAGCAGTACTTC.

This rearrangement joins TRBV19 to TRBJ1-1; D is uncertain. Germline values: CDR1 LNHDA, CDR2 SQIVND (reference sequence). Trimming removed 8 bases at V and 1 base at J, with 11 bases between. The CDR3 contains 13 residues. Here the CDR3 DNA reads TGTGCCAGTCTCAGGCGCTCGAACACTGAAGCTTTCTTT. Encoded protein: CASLRRSNTEAFF.

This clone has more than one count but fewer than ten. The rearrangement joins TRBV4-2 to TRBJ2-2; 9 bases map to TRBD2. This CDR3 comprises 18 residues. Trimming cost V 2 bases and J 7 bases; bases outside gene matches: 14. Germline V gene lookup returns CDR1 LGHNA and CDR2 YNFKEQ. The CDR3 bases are TGTGCCAGCAGCCAAATGGGGGGCGGGAGGGCCGGGGGCGGGGAGCTGTTTTTT. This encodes CASSQMGGGRAGGGELFF.

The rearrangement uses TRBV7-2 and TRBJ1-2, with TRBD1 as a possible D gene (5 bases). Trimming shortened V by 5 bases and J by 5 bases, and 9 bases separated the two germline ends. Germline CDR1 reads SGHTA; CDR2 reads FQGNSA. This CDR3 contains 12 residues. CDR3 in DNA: TGTGCCAGCAGCGTCACAGGATATGGCTACACCTTC. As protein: CASSVTGYGYTF.

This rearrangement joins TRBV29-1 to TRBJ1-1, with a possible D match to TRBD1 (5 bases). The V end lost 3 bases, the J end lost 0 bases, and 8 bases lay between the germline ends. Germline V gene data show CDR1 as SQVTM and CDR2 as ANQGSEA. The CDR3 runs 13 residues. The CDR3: CSVERQMNTEAFF. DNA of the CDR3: TGCAGCGTTGAGAGACAGATGAACACTGAAGCTTTCTTT.

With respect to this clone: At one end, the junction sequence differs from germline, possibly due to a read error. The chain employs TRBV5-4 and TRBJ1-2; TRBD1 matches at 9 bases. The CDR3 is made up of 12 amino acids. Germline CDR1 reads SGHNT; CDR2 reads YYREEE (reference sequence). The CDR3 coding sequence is TGTGCCAGCAGCTTAATTCGGACAGGGGCCATCTTC. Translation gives CASSLIRTGAIF.

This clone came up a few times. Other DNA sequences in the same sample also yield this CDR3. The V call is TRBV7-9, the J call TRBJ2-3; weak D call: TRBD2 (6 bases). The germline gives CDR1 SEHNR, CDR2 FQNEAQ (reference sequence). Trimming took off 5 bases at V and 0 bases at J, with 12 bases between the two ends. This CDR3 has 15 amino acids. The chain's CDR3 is CASSRDSSSTDTQYF. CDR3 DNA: TGTGCCAGCAGCCGGGACTCATCTAGCACAGATACGCAGTATTTT.

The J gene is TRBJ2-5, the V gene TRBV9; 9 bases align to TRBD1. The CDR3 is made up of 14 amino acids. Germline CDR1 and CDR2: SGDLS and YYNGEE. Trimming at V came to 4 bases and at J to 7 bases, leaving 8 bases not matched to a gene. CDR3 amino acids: CASSTSGQGGTQYF. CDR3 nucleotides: TGTGCCAGCAGCACCTCGGGACAGGGAGGGACCCAGTACTTC.

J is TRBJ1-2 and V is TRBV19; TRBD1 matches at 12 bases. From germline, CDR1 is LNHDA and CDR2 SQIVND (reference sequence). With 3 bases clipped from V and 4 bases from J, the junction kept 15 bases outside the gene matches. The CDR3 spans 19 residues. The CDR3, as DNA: TGTGCCAGTAGTATTCCCGGGACAGGGGGCACGTCGCGGGTCTATGGCTACACCTTC. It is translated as CASSIPGTGGTSRVYGYTF. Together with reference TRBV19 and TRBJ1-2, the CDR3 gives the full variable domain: DGGITQSPKYLFRKEGQNVTLSCEQNLNHDAMYWYRQDPGQGLRLIYYSQIVNDFQKGDIAEGYSVSREKKESFPLTVTSAQKNPTAFYLCASSIPGTGGTSRVYGYTFGSGTRLTVV.

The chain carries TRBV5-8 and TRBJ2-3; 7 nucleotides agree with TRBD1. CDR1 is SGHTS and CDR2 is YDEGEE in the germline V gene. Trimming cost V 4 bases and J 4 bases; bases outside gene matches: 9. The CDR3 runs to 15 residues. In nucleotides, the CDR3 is TGTGCCAGCAGCCCGCGACAGGGCGGCGCAGATACGCAGTATTTT. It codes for CASSPRQGGADTQYF.

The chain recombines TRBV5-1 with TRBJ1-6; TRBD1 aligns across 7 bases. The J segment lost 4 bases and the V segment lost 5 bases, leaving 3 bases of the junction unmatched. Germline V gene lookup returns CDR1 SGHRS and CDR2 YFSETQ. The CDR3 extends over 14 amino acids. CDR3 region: CASRDRLYNSPLHF. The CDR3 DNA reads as TGCGCCAGCAGGGACAGGTTATATAATTCACCCCTCCACTTT. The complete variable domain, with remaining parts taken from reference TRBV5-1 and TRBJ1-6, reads KAGVTQTPRYLIKTRGQQVTLSCSPISGHRSVSWYQQTPGQGLQFLFEYFSETQRNKGNFPGRFSGRQFSNSRSEMNVSTLELGDSALYLCASRDRLYNSPLHFGNGTRLTVT.

Written as DNA, the CDR3 is TGTGCCAGCAGTTTCCACAGGGGAGGCGAGACCCAGTACTTC. Translating it yields CASSFHRGGETQYF. This sequence joins TRBV28 and TRBJ2-5; D possibly corresponds to TRBD1 (7 bases). This CDR3 has 14 residues. Between the trimmed V and J ends, which lost 3 bases and 5 bases, there was a span of 13 bases. CDR1 is MDHEN and CDR2 is SYDVKM in the germline V gene.